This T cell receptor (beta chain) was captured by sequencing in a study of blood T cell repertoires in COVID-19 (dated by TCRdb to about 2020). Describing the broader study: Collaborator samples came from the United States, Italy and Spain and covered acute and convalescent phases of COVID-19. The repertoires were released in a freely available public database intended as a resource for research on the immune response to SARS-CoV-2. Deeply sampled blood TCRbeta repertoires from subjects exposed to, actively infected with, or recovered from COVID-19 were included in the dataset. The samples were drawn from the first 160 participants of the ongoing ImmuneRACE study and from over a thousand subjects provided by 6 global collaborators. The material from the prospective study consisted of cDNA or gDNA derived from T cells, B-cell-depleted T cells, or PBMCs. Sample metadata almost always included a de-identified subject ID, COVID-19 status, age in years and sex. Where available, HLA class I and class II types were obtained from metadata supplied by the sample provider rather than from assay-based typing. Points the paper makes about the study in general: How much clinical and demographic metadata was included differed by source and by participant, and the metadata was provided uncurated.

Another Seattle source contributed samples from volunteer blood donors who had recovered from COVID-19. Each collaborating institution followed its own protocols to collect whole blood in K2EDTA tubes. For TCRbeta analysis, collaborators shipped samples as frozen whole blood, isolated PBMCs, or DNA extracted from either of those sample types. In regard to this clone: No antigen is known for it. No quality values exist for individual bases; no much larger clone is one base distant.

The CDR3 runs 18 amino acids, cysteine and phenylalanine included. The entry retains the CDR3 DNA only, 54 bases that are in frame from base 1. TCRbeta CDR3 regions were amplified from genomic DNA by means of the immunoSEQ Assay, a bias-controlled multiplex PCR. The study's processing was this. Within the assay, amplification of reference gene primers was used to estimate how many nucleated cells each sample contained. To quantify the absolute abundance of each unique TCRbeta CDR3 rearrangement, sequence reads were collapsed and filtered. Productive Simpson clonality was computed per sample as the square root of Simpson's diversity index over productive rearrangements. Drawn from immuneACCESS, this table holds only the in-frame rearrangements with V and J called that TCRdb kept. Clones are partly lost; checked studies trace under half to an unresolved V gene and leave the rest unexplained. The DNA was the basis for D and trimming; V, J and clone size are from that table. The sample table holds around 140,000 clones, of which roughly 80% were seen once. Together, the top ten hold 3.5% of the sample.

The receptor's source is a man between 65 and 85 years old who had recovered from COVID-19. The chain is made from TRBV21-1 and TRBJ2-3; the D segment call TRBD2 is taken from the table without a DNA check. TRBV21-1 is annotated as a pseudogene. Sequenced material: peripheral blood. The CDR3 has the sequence CASSYGPWRDPNTDTQYF. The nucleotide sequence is TGTGCCAGCAGCTACGGTCCCTGGCGGGACCCAAACACAGATACGCAGTATTTT.